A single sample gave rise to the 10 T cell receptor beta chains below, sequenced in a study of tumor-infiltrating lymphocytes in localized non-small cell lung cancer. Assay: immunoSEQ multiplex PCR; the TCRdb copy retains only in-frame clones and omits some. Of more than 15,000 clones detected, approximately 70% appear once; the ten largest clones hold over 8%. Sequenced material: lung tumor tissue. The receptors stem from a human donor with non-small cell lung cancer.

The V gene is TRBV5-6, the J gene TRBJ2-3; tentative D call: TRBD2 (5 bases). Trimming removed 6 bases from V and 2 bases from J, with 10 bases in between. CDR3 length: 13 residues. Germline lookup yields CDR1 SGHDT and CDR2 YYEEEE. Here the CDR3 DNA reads TGTGCCAGCACGCTAGCAAACACAGATACGCAGTATTTT. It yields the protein CASTLANTDTQYF.

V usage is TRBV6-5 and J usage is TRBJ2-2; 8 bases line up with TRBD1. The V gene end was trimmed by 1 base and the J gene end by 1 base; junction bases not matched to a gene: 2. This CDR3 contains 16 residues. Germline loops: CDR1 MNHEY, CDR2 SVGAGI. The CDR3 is CASSYWTGWNTGELFF. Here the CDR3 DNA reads TGTGCCAGCAGTTACTGGACAGGGTGGAACACCGGGGAGCTGTTTTTT.

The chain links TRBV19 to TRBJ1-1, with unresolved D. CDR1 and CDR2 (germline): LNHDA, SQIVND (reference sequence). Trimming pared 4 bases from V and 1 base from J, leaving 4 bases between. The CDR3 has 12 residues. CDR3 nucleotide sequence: TGTGCCAGTAGTAGCAAGAACACTGAAGCTTTCTTT. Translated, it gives CASSSKNTEAFF.

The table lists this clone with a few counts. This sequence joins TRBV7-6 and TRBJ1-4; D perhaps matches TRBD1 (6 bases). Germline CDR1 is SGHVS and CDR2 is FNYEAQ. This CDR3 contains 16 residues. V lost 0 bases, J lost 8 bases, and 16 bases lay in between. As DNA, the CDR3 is TGTGCCAGCAGCTTAGCGGTACCCTCAGGGGCAGAAAAACTGTTTTTT. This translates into CASSLAVPSGAEKLFF.

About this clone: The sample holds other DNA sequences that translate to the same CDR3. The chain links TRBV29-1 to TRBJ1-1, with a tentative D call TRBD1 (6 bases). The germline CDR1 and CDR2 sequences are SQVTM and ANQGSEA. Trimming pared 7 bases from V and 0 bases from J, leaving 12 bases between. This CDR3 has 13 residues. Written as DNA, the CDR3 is TGCAGCGCAGGAGGGGGGATGAACACTGAAGCTTTCTTT. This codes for CSAGGGMNTEAFF.

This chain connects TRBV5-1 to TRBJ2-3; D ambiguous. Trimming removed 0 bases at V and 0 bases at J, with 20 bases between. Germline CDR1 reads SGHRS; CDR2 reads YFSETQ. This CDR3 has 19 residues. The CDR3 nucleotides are TGCGCCAGCAGCTTGGCTTCAGGTCGCGCATCCCCAAGCACAGATACGCAGTATTTT. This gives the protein CASSLASGRASPSTDTQYF.

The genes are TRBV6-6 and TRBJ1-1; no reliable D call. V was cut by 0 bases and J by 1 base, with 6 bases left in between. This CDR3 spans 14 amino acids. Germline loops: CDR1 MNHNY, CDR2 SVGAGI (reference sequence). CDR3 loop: CASSYSTGNTEAFF. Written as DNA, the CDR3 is TGTGCCAGCAGTTACTCGACGGGGAACACTGAAGCTTTCTTT.

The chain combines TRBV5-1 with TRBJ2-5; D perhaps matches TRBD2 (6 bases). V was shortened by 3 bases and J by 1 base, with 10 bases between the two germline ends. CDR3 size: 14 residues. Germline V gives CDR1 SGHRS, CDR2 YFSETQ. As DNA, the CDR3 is TGCGCCAGCAGCTCCTCTAGCGTCCAAGAGACCCAGTACTTC. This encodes CASSSSSVQETQYF.

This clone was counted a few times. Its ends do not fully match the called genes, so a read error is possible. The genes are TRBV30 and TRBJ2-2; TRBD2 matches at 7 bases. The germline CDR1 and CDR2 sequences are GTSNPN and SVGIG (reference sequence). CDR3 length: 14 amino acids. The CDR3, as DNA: TGTGCCGGGAGGGTCCAGGGTCCCACCGGGGAGCTGTTTTTT. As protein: CAGRVQGPTGELFF.

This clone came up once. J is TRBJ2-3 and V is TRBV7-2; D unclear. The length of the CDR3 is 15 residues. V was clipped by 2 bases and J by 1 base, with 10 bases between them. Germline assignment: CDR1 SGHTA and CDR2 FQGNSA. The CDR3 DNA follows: TGTGCCAGCAGCTTATCGGCGGTCCGCACAGATACGCAGTATTTT. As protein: CASSLSAVRTDTQYF.